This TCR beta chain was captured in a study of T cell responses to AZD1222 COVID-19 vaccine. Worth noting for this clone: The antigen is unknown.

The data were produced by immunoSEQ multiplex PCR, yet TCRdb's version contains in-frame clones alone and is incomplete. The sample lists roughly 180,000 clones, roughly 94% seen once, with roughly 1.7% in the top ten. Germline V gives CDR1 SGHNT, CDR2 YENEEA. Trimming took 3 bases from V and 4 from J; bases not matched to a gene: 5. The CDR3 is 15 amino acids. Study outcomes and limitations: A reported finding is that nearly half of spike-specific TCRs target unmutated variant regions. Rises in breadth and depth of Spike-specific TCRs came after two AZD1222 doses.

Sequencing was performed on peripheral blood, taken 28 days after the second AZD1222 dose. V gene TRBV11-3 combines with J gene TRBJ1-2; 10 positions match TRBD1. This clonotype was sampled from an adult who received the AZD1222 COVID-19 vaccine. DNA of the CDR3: TGTGCCAGCAGCTTGCGGGACAGGGGTTCCTATGGCTACACCTTC. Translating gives CASSLRDRGSYGYTF. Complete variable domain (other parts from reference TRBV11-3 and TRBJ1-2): EAGVVQSPRYKIIEKKQPVAFWCNPISGHNTLYWYLQNLGQGPELLIRYENEEAVDDSQLPKDRFSAERLKGVDSTLKIQPAELGDSAVYLCASSLRDRGSYGYTFGSGTRLTVV.